The 2 T cell receptor beta chains presented below share a single source sample, sequenced in a study of blood T cell repertoires in COVID-19. Using immunoSEQ multiplex PCR, the repertoire was profiled, and TCRdb retains in-frame clones only, with some absent. This repertoire shows 130,000 to 150,000 clones, about 90% found once; its top ten account for 10%. The source material was peripheral blood. The receptors originated from a man aged 50-60 years with active or convalescent COVID-19.

This chain connects TRBV19 to TRBJ2-2; no clear D. Germline V gene data show CDR1 as LNHDA and CDR2 as SQIVND (reference sequence). The ends were cut back, 6 bases at V and 2 bases at J, with 7 bases in the middle. The CDR3 length is 13 residues. The CDR3: CASRSLNTGELFF. Here the CDR3 DNA reads TGTGCCAGTAGGAGCCTTAACACCGGGGAGCTGTTTTTT.

This chain links TRBV6-5 with TRBJ2-7; possibly TRBD1 for D (6 bases). CDR1 is MNHEY and CDR2 is SVGAGI in the germline V gene. The CDR3 length is 13 residues. Trimming pared 5 bases from V and 4 bases from J, leaving 12 bases between. CDR3: CASSQGLYYEQYF. In nucleotides, the CDR3 is TGTGCCAGCAGTCAGGGGCTTTATTACGAGCAGTACTTC.